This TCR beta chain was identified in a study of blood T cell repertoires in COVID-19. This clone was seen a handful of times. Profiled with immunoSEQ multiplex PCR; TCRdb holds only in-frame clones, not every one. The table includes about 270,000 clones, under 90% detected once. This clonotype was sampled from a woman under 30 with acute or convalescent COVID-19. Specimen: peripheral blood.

The CDR3 DNA reads as TGTGCCAGCAGTTTCGAGAATCAGCCCCAGCATTTT. Protein: CASSFENQPQHF. The chain recombines TRBV12-3 or TRBV12-4 with TRBJ1-5, with D uncertain. Trimming cost V 3 bases and J 4 bases, with 4 bases left between them. The CDR3 is made up of 12 amino acids.